The entry below describes one T cell receptor beta chain. Its matching antigen is unknown. The sample originates from a study of vaccination effects on CD4 cells after COVID-19. The V gene's germline CDR1 is SGHRS and CDR2 YFSETQ. The CDR3 is 14 residues long. V was cut by 5 bases and J by 2 bases, with 10 bases left in between. Clones were read by immunoSEQ multiplex PCR, and TCRdb kept only the in-frame ones, dropping some. Among about 72,000 clones, around 81% were seen once, and the ten largest hold 0.95% to 1.5%. Prior to sequencing, the ViraFEST assay stimulated PBMC with viral peptide pools, which expanded the antigen-specific CD4+ T cells. The culture ran for nine to ten days, and then CD4+ T cells were isolated. As their vaccination, participants received two doses of either BNT162b2 or mRNA-1273.

The specimen was CD4+ T cells from PBMCs cultured with HCoV-229E spike peptides, collected after COVID-19 vaccination. This clonotype was sampled from a human donor who received a COVID-19 vaccine. This chain uses TRBV5-1 with TRBJ1-4; D is undetermined. CDR3 loop: CASRQGHTNEKLFF. For the CDR3, the DNA is TGCGCCAGCAGACAAGGGCACACTAATGAAAAACTGTTTTTT.